This T cell receptor beta chain was sequenced for a study of T cell responses to AZD1222 COVID-19 vaccine (dated by TCRdb to the early 2020s). Regarding the research as a whole: TCR sequencing covered more than 230 trial participants: around 210 given two doses of AZD1222 and approximately 25 given two doses of MenACWY control vaccine. Trial participants were enrolled by age into subgroups of 18-55, 56-69 and 70-plus years, and around 150, 28 and 57 TCR-sequenced participants, respectively, were included in these subgroups.

About this clone: Its specific antigen is unknown. Base qualities are not at hand, and no much larger clone is one base apart.

What this sample's time point label stands for: about 28 days (+/-7) after the second vaccine dose. AZD1222 recipients given second doses at about 4 weeks or at about 12 weeks were pooled, since spike-specific TCR depth and breadth were not found to differ between the two schedules. Vaccinee samples were obtained from the UK trials COV001 and COV002, which included a single-blind randomized controlled phase 2/3 trial of AZD1222 (ChAdOx1 nCoV-19) in healthy adults. For TCRbeta chain sequencing, PBMC samples were collected from trial participants at day 0 and at day 28 after the second dose. V lost 3 bases and J lost 3 bases, and the count of bases not matched to a germline gene is 0. From the cysteine up to the phenylalanine, the CDR3 has a length of 14 residues. The DNA shown is the 42-base CDR3, in frame from base 1. The germline V gene gives CDR1 as KGHSH and CDR2 as LQKENI. Paper-wide results and their limitations: Conclusions about previously exposed vaccinees are limited, since just five to seven AZD1222 recipients were seropositive for SARS-CoV-2 at baseline. Because no samples from the day 14 peak response were available, repertoires could be characterized only after the peak T cell response. Participants were mostly white British, with more females than males. The authors suggested clonal diversity may have been underestimated. Nearly half of unique spike-specific TCRs reportedly recognized epitopes outside regions mutated in the B.1.351 and B.1.1.7 variants. The 56-69-year group was small, and its depth increase did not reach significance, likely because of low power. CD4 TCRs associated with the vaccine covered the entire spike protein, and the dominant responses were in regions 160-218 and 743-854. After two AZD1222 doses, both the breadth and the depth of spike-specific TCRs were significantly higher than at day 0 and than in MenACWY recipients.

The CDR3 regions of human TCRbeta chains were analyzed by immunosequencing. Processing in the source paper ran as follows. Repertoire TCRs were checked for matches against a reference library of SARS-CoV-2-specific TCRs that had been generated using the MIRA antigen-specificity platform. Breadth meant the fraction of unique TCRs that were SARS-CoV-2-associated, whereas depth meant the fraction of total T cells that were SARS-CoV-2-associated. Using the MIRA data, each spike-specific TCR was assigned both to the spike region to which the TCR was reactive and to a CD4 or CD8 class. Log10-transformed breadth and depth values were compared by one-way ANOVA with Sidak's multiple comparisons tests. The table was pulled from immuneACCESS by TCRdb, which kept in-frame rearrangements only. Such tables lose some clones; where checked, under half of the loss comes from unresolved V genes, and the rest has no known cause. V and J calls and clone size come straight from that table; D and trimming were deduced from the DNA. In all, the sample holds about 140,000 clones, and approximately 90% of those were seen once. The ten biggest clones cover approximately 4% of the sample.

The chain links TRBV18 with TRBJ2-7; 12 bases in between match TRBD2. Material: peripheral blood, obtained 28 days after the second AZD1222 dose. This TCR was sampled from an adult who received the AZD1222 COVID-19 vaccine. The sequence in DNA is TGTGCCAGCTCACCGACTAGCGGGGGCTACGAGCAGTACTTC. The translation is CASSPTSGGYEQYF.